The following is a T cell receptor beta chain sequence with its context. This sample is part of a study of blood T cell repertoires in COVID-19. As for the study in general: Italy, Spain and the United States were the sources of the convalescent and acute COVID-19 samples. Sample material is recorded as cDNA or gDNA derived from T cells, B-cell-depleted T cells, or PBMCs.

The V end was cut by 5 bases, the J end by 3 bases, with 14 bases between. The CDR3 contains 15 residues. Germline V gene sequence: CDR1 LNHDA, CDR2 SQIVND (reference sequence). Authors' analysis steps: Counts of nucleated cells, estimated from reference gene primer amplification, were obtained. Repertoires were generated with immunoSEQ multiplex PCR, while TCRdb's copy carries only in-frame clones and drops some. V and J calls and clone size are as listed in that table; D and trimming were resolved from the DNA. Among a few hundred thousand clones listed, approximately 88% were seen once. The clonotype originates from a woman in her twenties or thirties with acute or convalescent COVID-19. The sample was peripheral blood. This chain links TRBV19 with TRBJ1-5; a possible D gene is TRBD1 (5 bases). As DNA, the CDR3 is TGTGCCAGTAGTCCGCTAGGGGTGACCAATCAGCCCCAGCATTTT. Amino acid sequence: CASSPLGVTNQPQHF.